This TCR beta chain appears in the sequencing data of a study of T cells in Graves' hyperthyroidism and ophthalmopathy. This clonotype occurred many times. What was amplified from RNA transcripts were TCR beta CDR3 regions. First-round RT-PCR of the TCR CDR3 relied on the HTBI primer set. In TCRdb, the multiplex PCR reads were re-called with MiXCR into one record per CDR3 protein. The sample has fewer than 650,000 distinct CDR3 sequences, about 15% seen once. Material for sequencing was blood. The origin of this receptor is a woman between 25 and 40 years old with Graves' hyperthyroidism that later progressed to Graves' ophthalmopathy.

CDR3 coding DNA: TGTGCCAGCAGGGAAAGCAGGGGGTCCAACACCGGGGAGCTGTTTTTT. Protein sequence: CASRESRGSNTGELFF. The genes are TRBV12-3 or TRBV12-4 and TRBJ2-2; TRBD1 agrees at 7 bases. The junction had 9 bases not matched to a gene; V was cut back by 6 bases and J by 2 bases. The length of the CDR3 is 16 residues.